This entry concerns a single T cell receptor beta chain. It was with 60 Vbeta and 13 Jbeta primers that the PCR ran. Sequencing used immunoSEQ multiplex PCR; TCRdb keeps in-frame clones, though not all of them. The repertoire holds 150,000 to 200,000 clones, roughly 88% seen once, with roughly 10% in the top ten. These data originate in a study of cytomegalovirus exposure and HLA in healthy donors. J was trimmed by 1 base and V by 1 base; bases with no gene match: 7. The germline V gene has CDR1 MNHEY and CDR2 SMNVEV (reference sequence). The CDR3 is 17 residues long. V is TRBV27 and J is TRBJ2-3; the match to TRBD1 covers 8 bases. This sequence was found in a man younger than 35 in good health and CMV-seropositive. The material sequenced was PBMCs. CDR3 residues: CASSLFDRGWGTDTQYF. Here the CDR3 DNA reads TGTGCCAGCAGTTTATTCGACAGGGGTTGGGGCACAGATACGCAGTATTTT.